The sequence of this T cell receptor (beta chain) was determined in a study of T cells in Graves' hyperthyroidism and ophthalmopathy. On the study more broadly: Blood was drawn when the patient was first diagnosed and still untreated.

Whole-study findings and limits: Ophthalmopathy and stable hyperthyroidism were separated by a 13 V-J model.

V lost 3 bases to trimming and J lost 6 bases, with 15 bases between them. Germline lookup yields CDR1 MNHEY and CDR2 SMNVEV (reference sequence). This CDR3 has 14 amino acids. Remarks on this clonotype: Its antigen is unknown.

Amplification targeted TCR beta CDR3 regions from RNA transcripts. First-round RT-PCR targeting the TCR CDR3 was performed with the HTBI primer set. TCRdb re-called the multiplex PCR reads through MiXCR, storing one row per CDR3 protein. The data contain about 570,000 distinct CDR3 sequences, 11% to 15% of them singletons. The TCR originated in a woman in her forties with Graves' hyperthyroidism. This chain joins TRBV27 and TRBJ2-7; the D gene is possibly TRBD2 (6 bases). The material sequenced was blood. CDR3 sequence (DNA): TGTGCCAGCAGTTTCGGGACTTGGAGGGGCGAGCAGTACTTC. Its translation is CASSFGTWRGEQYF.